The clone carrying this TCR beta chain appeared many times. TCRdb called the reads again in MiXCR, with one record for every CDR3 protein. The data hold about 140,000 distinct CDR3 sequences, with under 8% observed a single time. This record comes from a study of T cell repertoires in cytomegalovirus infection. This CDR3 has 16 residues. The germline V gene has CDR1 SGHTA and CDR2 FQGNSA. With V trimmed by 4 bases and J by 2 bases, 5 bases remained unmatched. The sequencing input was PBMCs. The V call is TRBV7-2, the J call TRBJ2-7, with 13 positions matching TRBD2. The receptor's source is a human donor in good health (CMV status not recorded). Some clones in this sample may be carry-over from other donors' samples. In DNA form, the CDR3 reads TGTGCCAGCAGCTCGACAACTAGCGGGGGGGCCTACGAGCAGTACTTC. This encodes CASSSTTSGGAYEQYF.